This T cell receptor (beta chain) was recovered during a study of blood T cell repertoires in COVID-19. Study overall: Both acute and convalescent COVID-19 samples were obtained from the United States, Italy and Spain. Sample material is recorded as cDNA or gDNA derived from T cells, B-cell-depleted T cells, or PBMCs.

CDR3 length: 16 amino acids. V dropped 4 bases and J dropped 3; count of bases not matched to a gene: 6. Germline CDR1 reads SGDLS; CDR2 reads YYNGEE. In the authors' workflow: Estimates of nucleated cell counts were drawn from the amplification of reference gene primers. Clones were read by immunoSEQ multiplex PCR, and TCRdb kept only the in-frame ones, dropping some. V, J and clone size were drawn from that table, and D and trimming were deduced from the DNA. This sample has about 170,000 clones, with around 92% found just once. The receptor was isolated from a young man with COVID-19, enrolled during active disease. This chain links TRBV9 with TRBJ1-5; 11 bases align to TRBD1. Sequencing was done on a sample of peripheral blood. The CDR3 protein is CASSQGGQGVNQPQHF. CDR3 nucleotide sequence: TGTGCCAGCAGCCAGGGGGGACAGGGGGTCAATCAGCCCCAGCATTTT.